This T cell receptor (beta chain) appears in the sequencing data of a study of CD8 T cells in ankylosing spondylitis. General observations from the study: Earlier work had already found some motif variants in reactive arthritis synovial fluid and blood. Ankylosing spondylitis blood appeared to be characterized by a TCR beta motif of 8 or 9 highly homologous variants. The study looked at matched synovial fluid samples from ankylosing spondylitis patients. Disease-linked clones were reported to be significantly enriched there.

The germline V gene has CDR1 SGHRS and CDR2 YFSETQ. J gave up 7 bases and V 4 bases, and 8 bases lay outside the gene matches. The CDR3 runs to 15 residues. Quantitative 5'-RACE with molecular barcodes produced the TCR beta libraries. MiXCR, applied by TCRdb to the 5' RACE reads, yields one record per CDR3 protein. This sample has under 300,000 distinct CDR3 sequences, with around 10% found just once. At least ten counts were recorded for this clonotype. Antigen specificity is unknown. The chain carries TRBV5-1 and TRBJ2-1, with TRBD2 identical over 10 bases. Sequencing used blood, either unsorted or a sorted T cell fraction (not recorded which). This clonotype originated in a male donor with ankylosing spondylitis or in good health (not recorded which). The CDR3 is CASSDLAGVTNEQFF. The CDR3 region has the DNA TGCGCCAGCAGCGACCTAGCGGGGGTGACTAATGAGCAGTTCTTC.